These 10 T cell receptor beta chains share one sample of origin, sequenced in a study of blood T cells in healthy people across ages. Alongside a J-beta primer mix, a sample-barcoded 5' primer served in a second PCR lasting about 7 to 12 cycles. TCRdb re-analysed the 5' RACE reads in MiXCR, keeping a single row per CDR3 protein. This sample has 600,000 or so distinct CDR3 sequences, with 40% to 50% found just once. Sequenced input: blood. The receptors here all came from an elderly man in good health.

The V gene is TRBV7-2, the J gene TRBJ2-1; 10 bases match TRBD2. The CDR3 loop spans 16 amino acids. Trimming removed 5 bases from V and 4 bases from J; junction bases left unmatched: 8. Germline V gives CDR1 SGHTA, CDR2 FQGNSA. CDR3 sequence (DNA): TGTGCCAGCAGCCGCCGGAGAGCGGGAGGGTACAATGAGCAGTTCTTC. It yields the protein CASSRRRAGGYNEQFF.

This chain joins TRBV6-5 and TRBJ2-5; 7 bases are shared with TRBD2. V dropped 0 bases and J dropped 2; count of bases not matched to a gene: 9. The CDR3 is 17 amino acids. Germline V CDR1 and CDR2: MNHEY, SVGAGI. The CDR3 nucleotides are TGTGCCAGCAGTTACTCGGCGGGACGAGCGGGACAAGAGACCCAGTACTTC. Residues: CASSYSAGRAGQETQYF.

This clonotype was counted a single time. J is TRBJ2-7 and V is TRBV7-2; TRBD2 agrees at 11 bases. CDR1 and CDR2 (germline): SGHTA, FQGNSA. The CDR3 extends over 15 amino acids. After removal of 3 bases from V and 4 bases from J, the junction contained 5 bases not matched to a gene. The CDR3 DNA sequence: TGTGCCAGCAGCTTCCTAGCGGGAGGACGGTACGAGCAGTACTTC. Its translation is CASSFLAGGRYEQYF.

This chain joins TRBV12-3 or TRBV12-4 and TRBJ2-1; 9 bases agree with TRBD2. V shed 6 bases, J shed 2 bases, and the junction held 5 bases outside the gene matches. The CDR3 covers 15 residues. CDR3 bases: TGTGCCAGCAGCCGGAGCGGGGGGACCTACAATGAGCAGTTCTTC. Translating it yields CASSRSGGTYNEQFF.

This chain connects TRBV7-2 to TRBJ2-1; D remains ambiguous. CDR3 length equals 18 residues. The germline gives CDR1 SGHTA, CDR2 FQGNSA. The V end was cut by 5 bases, the J end by 4 bases, with 24 bases between. The CDR3 loop reads CASSPIGKGLAGYNEQFF. CDR3 sequence (DNA): TGTGCCAGCAGCCCAATCGGAAAAGGCCTTGCTGGATACAATGAGCAGTTCTTC. The full variable domain, in which reference TRBV7-2 and TRBJ2-1 provide the parts outside the CDR3, is GAGVSQSPSNKVTEKGKDVELRCDPISGHTALYWYRQSLGQGLEFLIYFQGNSAPDKSGLPSDRFSAERTGGSVSTLTIQRTQQEDSAVYLCASSPIGKGLAGYNEQFFGPGTRLTVL.

The V gene is TRBV30, the J gene TRBJ1-1; D is unresolved. CDR3 length equals 13 residues. Trimming pared 2 bases from V and 4 bases from J, leaving 11 bases between. CDR1 is GTSNPN, CDR2 SVGIG, per germline (reference sequence). The CDR3 DNA reads as TGTGCCTGGAGTATGAGGCAGACCACTGAAGCTTTCTTT. It codes for CAWSMRQTTEAFF.

The genes are TRBV6-1 and TRBJ1-2, with 9 bases fitting TRBD1. The length of the CDR3 is 13 residues. The J segment lost 8 bases and the V segment lost 3 bases, leaving 4 bases of the junction unmatched. Germline V gene data show CDR1 as MNHNS and CDR2 as SASEGT. CDR3: CASSEGQGVGYTF. The CDR3 DNA is TGTGCCAGCAGTGAGGGACAGGGTGTCGGCTACACCTTC.

The chain uses TRBV6-2 or TRBV6-3 and TRBJ2-1, with TRBD2 as a possible D gene (5 bases). Germline V CDR1 and CDR2: MNHEY, SVGEGT. V shed 2 bases and J shed 9 bases, with 14 bases lying between them. This CDR3 contains 14 residues. CDR3 protein: CASSYGRGLSEQFF. DNA for the CDR3: TGTGCCAGCAGTTACGGCCGGGGTCTGAGTGAGCAGTTCTTC.

J is TRBJ2-3 and V is TRBV7-9, with D possibly matching TRBD1 (5 bases). CDR3 length: 17 amino acids. Trimming took off 1 base at V and 0 bases at J, with 14 bases between the two ends. Per the germline V gene, CDR1 is SEHNR and CDR2 is FQNEAQ (reference sequence). In nucleotides, the CDR3 is TGTGCCAGCAGCTTAGTAAGTTCAGGGTTCAGCACAGATACGCAGTATTTT. Its protein is CASSLVSSGFSTDTQYF.

The genes are TRBV5-4 and TRBJ2-2; no reliable D call. The ends were cut back, 4 bases at V and 2 bases at J, with 12 bases in the middle. This CDR3 has 15 amino acids. Germline CDR1 SGHNT, CDR2 YYREEE (reference sequence). The CDR3 here is CASSPTGRNTGELFF. CDR3 DNA sequence: TGTGCCAGCAGCCCAACCGGACGTAACACCGGGGAGCTGTTTTTT.